Following are 19 T cell receptor beta chains from one sample sequenced in a study of tumor-infiltrating lymphocytes in primary liver carcinoma. Total RNA amounting to around 530 ng was the source from which TCR beta cDNA was made with a constant-region primer. Three rounds of nested multiplex PCR with slightly modified ARM-PCR produced TCR beta libraries. The two initial PCR rounds, approximately 10 cycles each, used TRBV1-TRBV30 forward and C-beta reverse primers. TCRdb ran MiXCR on the multiplex PCR reads and lists one entry per CDR3 protein. In the table there are about 320,000 distinct CDR3 sequences, about 60% of which are singletons. The researchers obtained blood RNA from unsorted whole blood and also extracted germline DNA. Sequencing input: peripheral blood. Every receptor here comes from a man aged 35-49 years with primary liver carcinoma and hepatitis B virus infection.

About this clonotype itself: A junction boundary mismatches the germline segment, possibly from a read error. This chain links TRBV11-2 with TRBJ2-3, with 7 bases identical to TRBD2. The germline V gene has CDR1 SGHAT and CDR2 FQNNGV. This CDR3 spans 17 amino acids. CDR3 residues: CVSSLGVAGEVADTQYF. DNA of the CDR3: TGTGTCAGCAGCTTGGGGGTTGCGGGAGAGGTGGCAGATACGCAGTATTTT.

V gene TRBV6-6 combines with J gene TRBJ2-7; either TRBD1 or TRBD2 may fit D (5 bases each). Germline V gene sequence: CDR1 MNHNY, CDR2 SVGAGI (reference sequence). Trimming cost V 0 bases and J 4 bases, with 19 bases left between them. CDR3 size: 17 residues. The CDR3 protein is CASSYSPSGTVMYEQYF. CDR3 sequence (DNA): TGTGCCAGCAGTTACTCGCCCTCCGGGACGGTGATGTACGAGCAGTACTTC.

In this sample, this clonotype turned up once. This sequence may be a read error, since a much larger clone differs from it by one base. The chain's CDR3 is CAISESRAWGDEQYF. CDR3 DNA: TGTGCCATCAGTGAGTCGAGAGCCTGGGGCGACGAGCAGTACTTC. V and J are TRBV10-3 and TRBJ2-7, with D tentatively TRBD1 (5 bases). The CDR3 sequence is 15 residues long. V was trimmed by 0 bases and J by 5 bases, leaving 14 bases between them. Germline V gene sequence: CDR1 ENHRY, CDR2 SYGVKD.

The chain has TRBV7-9 and TRBJ2-7; no clear D. Germline lookup yields CDR1 SEHNR and CDR2 FQNEAQ (reference sequence). The CDR3 sequence is 13 residues long. Trimming removed 5 bases from V and 6 bases from J, with 14 bases in between. The CDR3 spells CASSPGFDGEQYF. CDR3 nucleotide sequence: TGTGCCAGCAGCCCCGGTTTTGACGGCGAGCAGTACTTC.

This clonotype was detected only a few times. Just one base apart from a much larger clone, this may be a read error. No conserved phenylalanine or tryptophan is present at the end of the CDR3, so a read error is the likely explanation. This rearrangement joins TRBV5-4 to TRBJ2-5, with D perhaps TRBD1 (5 bases). The germline V and J ends were trimmed by 4 bases and 5 bases, with 15 bases remaining between them. CDR1 SGHNT and CDR2 YYREEE come from the germline V gene (reference sequence). This CDR3 has 14 residues. The DNA of the CDR3 is TGTGCCAGCAGCACACCGACAGATAGTGAGACCCAGTACCTC. It yields the protein CASSTPTDSETQYL.

V is TRBV5-1 and J is TRBJ2-3; 7 nucleotides align to TRBD2. The CDR3 contains 14 residues. The V segment lost 4 bases and the J segment 3 bases; nucleotides outside the gene matches: 5. Germline V gives CDR1 SGHRS, CDR2 YFSETQ. This CDR3 reads CASSPWRETDTQYF. The CDR3 DNA reads TGCGCCAGCAGCCCCTGGCGGGAGACAGATACGCAGTATTTT. Variable domain in full (rest from reference TRBV5-1 and TRBJ2-3): KAGVTQTPRYLIKTRGQQVTLSCSPISGHRSVSWYQQTPGQGLQFLFEYFSETQRNKGNFPGRFSGRQFSNSRSEMNVSTLELGDSALYLCASSPWRETDTQYFGPGTRLTVL.

Details on this clonotype: This clone may be a read error of a much larger clone one base away. The rearrangement joins TRBV5-1 to TRBJ1-2, with D possibly being TRBD1 (5 bases). This CDR3 is 14 amino acids long. Per germline, CDR1 SGHRS and CDR2 YFSETQ. The CDR3 DNA is TGCCCCAGCAGCCTGGGACCGAATAACTATGGCTACACCTTC. This gives the protein CPSSLGPNNYGYTF.

With respect to this clonotype: Given a much more abundant clone one base away, this may be a read error. The chain combines TRBV6-2 or TRBV6-3 with TRBJ1-5; 7 bases map to TRBD1. The J segment lost 7 bases and the V segment lost 6 bases, leaving 6 bases of the junction unmatched. Germline CDR1 reads MNHEY; CDR2 reads SVGEGT. The CDR3 contains 13 residues. The CDR3 here is CASRRTGEQPQHF. CDR3 sequence (DNA): TGTGCCAGCAGGAGAACAGGGGAACAGCCCCAGCATTTT.

Only one count was recorded for this clonotype. This sequence may be a read error, since a much larger clone differs from it by one base. The genes are TRBV6-6 and TRBJ2-5; D gene unclear. The CDR3 length is 11 residues. Trimming left V 7 bases short and J 2 bases short, with 5 bases between. Per germline, CDR1 MNHNY and CDR2 SVGAGI (reference sequence). CDR3 DNA sequence: TGTGCCAGCATACAGCAAGAGACCCAGTACTTC. Encoded protein: CASIQQETQYF.

The sample holds a few counts of this clonotype. The rearrangement joins TRBV30 to TRBJ2-2, with 9 bases fitting TRBD2. CDR1 and CDR2 from the germline V gene are GTSNPN and SVGIG (reference sequence). Trimming at V came to 3 bases and at J to 2 bases, leaving 1 base not matched to a gene. This CDR3 has 14 amino acids. The CDR3 DNA reads as TGTGCCTGGAGGACTAGCGGAAACACCGGGGAGCTGTTTTTT. This gives the protein CAWRTSGNTGELFF. Full variable domain (missing parts from reference TRBV30 and TRBJ2-2): SQTIHQWPATLVQPVGSPLSLECTVEGTSNPNLYWYRQAAGRGLQLLFYSVGIGQISSEVPQNLSASRPQDRQFILSSKKLLLSDSGFYLCAWRTSGNTGELFFGEGSRLTVL.

The J gene is TRBJ1-1, the V gene TRBV6-2 or TRBV6-3; no clear D gene. V gave up 2 bases and J gave up 4 bases, with 20 bases separating them. This CDR3 has 17 amino acids. Per germline, CDR1 MNHEY and CDR2 SVGEGT. CDR3 sequence reads: CASSYLRGSGSSTEAFF. DNA of the CDR3: TGTGCCAGCAGTTACCTCAGAGGATCAGGATCGAGCACTGAAGCTTTCTTT.

About this clonotype itself: Germline is not matched at one junction end, which may reflect a read error. The rearrangement joins TRBV30 to TRBJ2-7; possibly TRBD1 or TRBD2 for D (5 bases each). Germline-derived CDR1 and CDR2 are GTSNPN and SVGIG (reference sequence). CDR3 length equals 15 residues. The CDR3 nucleotides are TGTGCCTGGAGTGCAGGGAGACGCTTATCCTACGAGCAGTGCTTC. Its protein product is CAWSAGRRLSYEQCF.

Of note for this clonotype: It is likely a read error, because the conserved phenylalanine at the end of the CDR3 is missing. This chain connects TRBV11-2 to TRBJ1-4; unclear D gene. Germline assignment: CDR1 SGHAT and CDR2 FQNNGV. The V end was cut by 5 bases, the J end by 8 bases, with 18 bases between. The CDR3 length is 15 residues. Here the CDR3 reads CASSPWIGGEEKLFS. CDR3 nucleotide sequence: TGTGCCAGCAGCCCATGGATAGGTGGTGAGGAAAAACTGTTTTCT.

In the case of this clonotype: This clone may be a read error of a much larger clone one base away. The chain employs TRBV5-4 and TRBJ2-2; a possible D gene is TRBD1 (6 bases). Germline CDR1 is SGHNT and CDR2 is YYREEE (reference sequence). The CDR3 loop spans 16 amino acids. The CDR3 is CDSSLGLGQNTGELFF. The CDR3 DNA follows: TGTGACAGCAGCTTGGGCCTGGGACAGAACACCGGGGAGCTGTTTTTT.

This clonotype was seen only a few times. The gene calls are TRBV5-5 and TRBJ2-1, with D perhaps matching TRBD2 (5 bases). The CDR3 is 13 residues long. Germline loops: CDR1 SGHKS, CDR2 YYEKEE (reference sequence). V lost 0 bases, J lost 9 bases, and 10 bases lay in between. The CDR3 DNA is TGTGCCAGCAGCTTGGGCCTAGCATTTGAGCAGTTCTTC. Protein product: CASSLGLAFEQFF.

Points on this clonotype: This may be a read error, as it is one base from a much larger clone. The chain joins TRBV29-1 to TRBJ2-1; a possible D gene is TRBD2 (6 bases). Germline V gives CDR1 SQVTM, CDR2 ANQGSEA. There are 18 residues in the CDR3. The CDR3 loop reads CSVVASSGSVRHYKEQFF. CDR3 sequence (DNA): TGCAGCGTTGTGGCGAGTAGCGGATCGGTTCGACATTACAAAGAGCAGTTCTTC.

On this clonotype: At one boundary the junction diverges from the germline segment, which might be a read error. V usage is TRBV11-3 and J usage is TRBJ1-1, with D possibly TRBD1 on 6 matching bases. The V gene's germline CDR1 is SGHNT and CDR2 YENEEA. The CDR3 contains 14 residues. CDR3 nucleotide sequence: TGTGCCAACAGCTTAGGGACACTGAATACTGAAGCTTTCTTT. Its protein product is CANSLGTLNTEAFF.

About this clonotype itself: A much larger clone differs from this one at a single base, so this may be a read error. The conserved phenylalanine or tryptophan normally closing the CDR3 is absent here, so this likely arose from a read error. The chain employs TRBV5-1 and TRBJ2-7; TRBD1 is a possible D gene (6 bases). V lost 0 bases to trimming and J lost 3 bases, with 7 bases between them. Germline CDR1 is SGHRS and CDR2 is YFSETQ. CDR3 length: 13 residues. CDR3 DNA sequence: TGCGCCAGCAGCTTGGGGGGGCTCTACGAGCAGTACCTC. Amino acids: CASSLGGLYEQYL.

For this clonotype: A read error may account for a junction end that differs from germline. This chain joins TRBV10-3 and TRBJ2-2; D might be TRBD1 or TRBD2, each matching 6 bases. Germline V gene data show CDR1 as ENHRY and CDR2 as SYGVKD. This CDR3 comprises 15 residues. In DNA, the CDR3 is TGTGCCATCAACGGGGGCGATTCGAACACCGGGGAGCTGTCTTTT. The encoded protein is CAINGGDSNTGELSF.